This record looks at one TCR beta chain sequence and its context. The source of the sample is a study of blood T cells in healthy people across ages. A second about 6 to 12 cycle PCR used barcoded and J-beta primers. One entry per CDR3 protein, called by TCRdb with MiXCR from the 5' RACE reads. The table lists about 1.1 million distinct CDR3 sequences, approximately 38% of them singletons, with about an eighth in the top ten. This CDR3 comprises 20 residues. Germline loops: CDR1 KGHSH, CDR2 LQKENI. V was pared by 0 bases and J by 0 bases, with 24 bases between. The sample was blood. The chain links TRBV18 to TRBJ2-7, with TRBD1 as a possible D gene (6 bases). The TCR sequence derives from a man aged 18 to 29 in good health. In DNA form, the CDR3 reads TGTGCCAGCTCACCACCCAATTCTCCAGGGGTCGGGCCCGACTCCTACGAGCAGTACTTC. This gives the protein CASSPPNSPGVGPDSYEQYF.